The clone carrying this T cell receptor beta chain has a handful of counts. Its target is not known. Repertoires were generated with immunoSEQ multiplex PCR, while TCRdb's copy carries only in-frame clones and drops some. The sample gives roughly 120,000 clones, approximately 85% of which show up once; approximately 1.6% is in the top ten. These data originate in a study of T cell responses to AZD1222 COVID-19 vaccine. As for the study in general: Pooled samples include second doses given at about 4 or 12 weeks.

V shed 8 bases and J shed 7 bases, with 15 bases lying between them. Germline loops: CDR1 MGHDK, CDR2 SYGVNS. The CDR3 is made up of 14 amino acids. Study-level points and caveats: Nearly half of unique spike-specific TCRs reportedly avoided B.1.351 and B.1.1.7 mutated regions. Spike was spanned by vaccine-associated CD4 TCRs, which were dominant at 160-218 and 743-854. Recipients of AZD1222 seropositive at baseline numbered only 6 or 7.

Sample: peripheral blood, taken on day 0 of AZD1222 vaccination. The TCR originated in an adult in good health. The chain recombines TRBV25-1 with TRBJ1-6; the D gene is possibly TRBD1 (5 bases). CDR3 sequence reads: CASHKGTWNSPLHF. The CDR3 coding sequence is TGTGCCAGCCACAAGGGGACTTGGAATTCACCCCTCCACTTT.